This TCR beta chain was captured by sequencing in a study of CD8 T cells in ankylosing spondylitis. General observations from the study: What appeared characteristic of ankylosing spondylitis blood was a TCR beta motif of several highly homologous variants.

This clonotype occurred a few times. Its antigen is not known. MiXCR, run by TCRdb on the 5' RACE reads, gives a single entry per CDR3 protein. Of hundreds of thousands of distinct CDR3 sequences in the sample, around 20% were seen once. The V end lost 5 bases, the J end lost 4 bases, and 15 bases lay between the germline ends. This CDR3 region has 15 residues. The germline V gene encodes CDR1 SEHNR and CDR2 FQNEAQ (reference sequence). The source of this sequence is a male donor with ankylosing spondylitis. Specimen: blood, either unsorted or a sorted T cell fraction (not recorded which). V is TRBV7-9 and J is TRBJ1-3; D is unclear. The CDR3, as DNA: TGTGCCAGCAGCCACGCGTACGGGAGCGGAAACACCATATATTTT. The encoded protein is CASSHAYGSGNTIYF.